The subject of this entry is one T cell receptor (beta chain). The antigen remains undetermined. This sample is drawn from a study of OX40 agonist ivuxolimab in advanced cancers. At the level of the study: Clinicians treated patients with ivuxolimab, an agonistic anti-OX40 (CD134) antibody. Study observations and caveats: Antigen specificity remained undetermined for the expanded peripheral T cells. CD4+ and CD8+ blood T cells expanded clonally by week 6 at 0.1 to 3.0 mg/kg.

The germline V gene has CDR1 MNHNY and CDR2 SVGAGI (reference sequence). There are 16 residues in the CDR3. Unmatched junction bases numbered 7, after V lost 4 bases and J lost 5 bases. The protocol was immunoSEQ multiplex PCR, while the TCRdb copy is restricted to in-frame clones and leaves out a portion. The sample contains 65,000 to 95,000 clones, roughly 94% of which appear only once. The sequence derives from an adult with an advanced solid tumor such as melanoma, head and neck, liver or kidney cancer. Sequencing was performed on CD4+ or CD8+ T cells sorted from blood, taken in a trial of the OX40 agonist ivuxolimab. The chain has TRBV6-6 and TRBJ2-3, with 12 bases lining up with TRBD2. The CDR3 region is CASSSSSGRAGDTQYF. The CDR3 DNA follows: TGTGCCAGCAGTTCCTCTAGCGGGAGGGCGGGAGATACGCAGTATTTT.